These 15 T cell receptor beta chains were all obtained from the same sample, sequenced in a study of cytomegalovirus exposure and HLA in healthy donors. PCR amplification relied on 60 Vbeta primers (plus 13 Jbeta primers). Clones were read by immunoSEQ multiplex PCR, and TCRdb kept only the in-frame ones, dropping some. The sample lists approximately 170,000 clones; roughly 77% were seen once. The sample consisted of PBMCs. The receptors were gathered from a man aged 25 to 45 in good health and CMV-seropositive.

A few counts support this clone. CDR3 residues: CASSLDTGELFF. The CDR3 DNA reads TGTGCCAGCAGCCTCGACACCGGGGAGCTGTTTTTT. The rearrangement links TRBV7-3 to TRBJ2-2; D not certain. The CDR3 is 12 amino acids. Trimming pared 5 bases from V and 3 bases from J, leaving 4 bases between. Germline V CDR1 and CDR2: SGHTA, FQGTGA.

The chain joins TRBV11-2 to TRBJ1-2; a weak D match, TRBD1 (5 bases). This CDR3 is 15 amino acids long. Deletions cut 0 bases from V and 4 bases from J, with 12 bases between. Looked up from germline, CDR1 is SGHAT and CDR2 is FQNNGV. The CDR3 nucleotides are TGTGCCAGCAGCTTAGAGAGCGTGACAGTCTATGGCTACACCTTC. It is translated as CASSLESVTVYGYTF.

The CDR3 loop reads CASSLGQGGGYNSPLHF. In DNA form, the CDR3 reads TGTGCCAGCAGCTTGGGACAGGGAGGAGGCTATAATTCACCCCTCCACTTT. V is TRBV5-6 and J is TRBJ1-6, with 7 positions matching TRBD1. This CDR3 has 17 residues. CDR1 and CDR2 from the germline V gene are SGHDT and YYEEEE. J gave up 3 bases and V 0 bases, and 6 bases lay outside the gene matches.

As regards this clone: At one end, the junction sequence differs from germline, possibly due to a read error. The rearrangement links TRBV19 to TRBJ2-5; D gene uncertain. Germline values: CDR1 LNHDA, CDR2 SQIVND (reference sequence). The CDR3 has 13 amino acids. The CDR3 nucleotides read TGTGCCAGCAGTAGACTGGTTCAAGAGACCCAGTACTTC. Amino acid sequence: CASSRLVQETQYF.

The rearrangement joins TRBV9 to TRBJ2-1; D ambiguous. V shed 0 bases and J shed 0 bases, with 10 bases lying between them. Per germline, CDR1 SGDLS and CDR2 YYNGEE. CDR3 size: 16 residues. In DNA, the CDR3 is TGTGCCAGCAGCGTAGGGTCTTTGAGCTCCTACAATGAGCAGTTCTTC. It yields the protein CASSVGSLSSYNEQFF.

V and J are TRBV6-1 and TRBJ2-3; tentative D call: TRBD2 (6 bases). There are 16 residues in the CDR3. The germline V gene encodes CDR1 MNHNS and CDR2 SASEGT. V dropped 0 bases and J dropped 11 bases, with 21 bases sitting between them. The CDR3 is CASSEAPEGHSGLQYF. The CDR3, as DNA: TGTGCCAGCAGTGAAGCGCCGGAGGGCCATAGCGGCTTGCAGTATTTT.

J is TRBJ2-5 and V is TRBV2, with TRBD1 matching over 9 bases. V gave up 7 bases and J gave up 4 bases; unmatched junction bases: 10. CDR1 is SNHLY and CDR2 is FYNNEI in the germline V gene. The CDR3 runs 15 residues. The CDR3 is CASTGQGLAGETQYF. The CDR3, as DNA: TGTGCCAGCACAGGACAGGGGTTGGCGGGAGAGACCCAGTACTTC.

This clone turned up a few times. The chain combines TRBV7-2 with TRBJ2-3; 12 bases match TRBD2. The CDR3 length is 15 residues. Germline V CDR1 and CDR2: SGHTA, FQGNSA. The V segment lost 3 bases and the J segment 5 bases; nucleotides outside the gene matches: 3. CDR3 DNA sequence: TGTGCCAGCAGCTTGGCTAGCGGGAGGGGAGATACGCAGTATTTT. Amino acids: CASSLASGRGDTQYF.

The V call is TRBV7-9, the J call TRBJ2-7, with 8 bases matching TRBD2. V shed 5 bases, J shed 7 bases, and the junction held 10 bases outside the gene matches. Per the germline V gene, CDR1 is SEHNR and CDR2 is FQNEAQ (reference sequence). The CDR3 consists of 14 residues. CDR3 coding DNA: TGTGCCAGCAGCCCCGAAGCGAGCGGGAGTGAGCAGTACTTC. The encoded protein is CASSPEASGSEQYF.

V gene TRBV6-6 combines with J gene TRBJ2-7; a weak D match, TRBD1 (5 bases). Germline V gene sequence: CDR1 MNHNY, CDR2 SVGAGI (reference sequence). V gave up 3 bases and J gave up 3 bases, with 15 bases separating them. The CDR3 length is 15 residues. CDR3 region: CASSYGGANYYEQYF. The CDR3 nucleotides read TGTGCCAGCAGTTATGGTGGGGCGAATTACTACGAGCAGTACTTC.

The rearrangement uses TRBV6-5 and TRBJ2-2, with D tentatively TRBD1 (7 bases). V dropped 6 bases and J dropped 6 bases, with 11 bases sitting between them. The germline V gene has CDR1 MNHEY and CDR2 SVGAGI. The CDR3 totals 13 residues. DNA of the CDR3: TGTGCCAGCAGGGCCAGGGGGGCCGGGGAGCTGTTTTTT. Its translation: CASRARGAGELFF.

This rearrangement joins TRBV7-8 to TRBJ2-1, with a weak D call TRBD2 (5 bases). The CDR3 covers 14 residues. Germline-derived CDR1 and CDR2 are SGHVS and FQNEAQ. Trimming took 0 bases from V and 4 from J, leaving 7 bases between them. The CDR3 DNA follows: TGTGCCAGCAGCTTAGCGGGAGAATACAATGAGCAGTTCTTC. Protein sequence: CASSLAGEYNEQFF.

The CDR3 nucleotides read TGTGCCAGCAGCCTTAGGGGGGGCGGGAGTACGGAGACCCAGTACTTC. Protein product: CASSLRGGGSTETQYF. The V call is TRBV7-2, the J call TRBJ2-5; TRBD2 is a possible D gene (7 bases). Trimming shortened V by 5 bases and J by 5 bases, and 21 bases separated the two germline ends. The CDR3 spans 16 residues. From germline, CDR1 is SGHTA and CDR2 FQGNSA.

This clone has more than one count but fewer than ten. The rearrangement uses TRBV6-4 and TRBJ1-2, with D maybe TRBD1 (6 bases). Trimming stripped 9 bases from V and 2 bases from J, with 16 bases between. Looked up from germline, CDR1 is MRHNA and CDR2 is SNTAGT. CDR3 size: 14 residues. The CDR3 DNA reads TGTGCCAGTACCCAGTCAGGGGCGAACTATGGCTACACCTTC. It yields the protein CASTQSGANYGYTF.

A few counts support this clone. This chain connects TRBV6-5 to TRBJ2-7; weak D call: TRBD1 (6 bases). V was trimmed by 2 bases and J by 7 bases, leaving 15 bases between them. Per the germline V gene, CDR1 is MNHEY and CDR2 is SVGAGI. The CDR3 is 14 amino acids. Here the CDR3 DNA reads TGTGCCAGCAGTTACGGGCAGGGGACGAGGGAGCAGTACTTC. Amino acids: CASSYGQGTREQYF.